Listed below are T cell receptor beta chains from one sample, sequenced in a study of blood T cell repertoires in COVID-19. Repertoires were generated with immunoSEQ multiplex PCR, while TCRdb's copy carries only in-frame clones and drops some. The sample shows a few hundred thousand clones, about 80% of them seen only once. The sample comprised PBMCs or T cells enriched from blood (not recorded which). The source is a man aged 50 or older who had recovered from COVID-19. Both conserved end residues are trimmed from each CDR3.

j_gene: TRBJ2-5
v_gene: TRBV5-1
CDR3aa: ASYLEMGPQETQY

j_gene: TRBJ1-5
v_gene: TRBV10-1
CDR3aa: ARPWERTRPYNQPQH

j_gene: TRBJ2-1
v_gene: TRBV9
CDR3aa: ASSVAPSRGANNEQF

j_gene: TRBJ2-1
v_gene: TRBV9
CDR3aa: ASSAWEVAGGYNEQF

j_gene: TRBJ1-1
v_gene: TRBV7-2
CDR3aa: ASSLVGQGSTEAF

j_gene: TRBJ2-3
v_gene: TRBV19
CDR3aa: ASSPLASDTQY

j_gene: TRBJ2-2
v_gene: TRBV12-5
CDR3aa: ASGLVLQGSGELF

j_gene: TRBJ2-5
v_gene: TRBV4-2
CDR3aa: ASSQPDRGKETQY

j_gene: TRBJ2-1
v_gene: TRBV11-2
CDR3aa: ASSVRGSSYNEQF

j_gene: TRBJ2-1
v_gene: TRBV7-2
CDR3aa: ASSSGTGERNEQF

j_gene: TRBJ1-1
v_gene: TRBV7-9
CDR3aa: ASSRGGGVPPLNTEAF

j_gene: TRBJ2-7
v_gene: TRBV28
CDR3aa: ASSSGFYEQY

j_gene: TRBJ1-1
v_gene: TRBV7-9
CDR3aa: ASSLTRHQNTEAF

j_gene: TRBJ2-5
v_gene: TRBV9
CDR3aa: ASSLSQGLRETQY

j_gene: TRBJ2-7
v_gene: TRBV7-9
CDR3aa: ASSPPEGLAYEQY

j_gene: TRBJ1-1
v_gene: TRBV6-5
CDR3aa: ASSPTIAPNTEAF

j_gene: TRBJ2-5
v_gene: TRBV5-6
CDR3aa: ASSPRTTRSVETQY

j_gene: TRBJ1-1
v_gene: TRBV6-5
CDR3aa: ASRGREVAEAF

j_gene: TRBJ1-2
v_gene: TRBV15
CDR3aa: ATSSAREDYGYT

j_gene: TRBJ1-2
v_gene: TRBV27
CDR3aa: ASIGIDGYT

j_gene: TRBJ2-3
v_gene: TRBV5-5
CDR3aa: ASSLLAGGSTDTQY

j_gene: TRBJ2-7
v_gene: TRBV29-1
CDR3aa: SVGLPGQGPYEQY

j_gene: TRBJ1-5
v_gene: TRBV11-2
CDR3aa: ASSLGGNVNQPQH

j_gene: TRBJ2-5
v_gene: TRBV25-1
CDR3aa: ASSEWSGTGKETQY

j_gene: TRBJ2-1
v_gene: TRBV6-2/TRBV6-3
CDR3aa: ASSYVGLAGDYNEQF

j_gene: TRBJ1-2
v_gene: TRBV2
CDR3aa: ASSDRVYGYT

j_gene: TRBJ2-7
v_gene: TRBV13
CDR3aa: ASSRSPRGVYEQY

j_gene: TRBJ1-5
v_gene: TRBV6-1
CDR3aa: ASSEHYGGNQPQH

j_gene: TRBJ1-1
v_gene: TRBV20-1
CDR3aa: SARDPDEAF

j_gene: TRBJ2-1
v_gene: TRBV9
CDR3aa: ASSVDPSGGTSYNEQF

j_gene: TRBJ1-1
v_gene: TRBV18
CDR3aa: ASSAGVNTEAF

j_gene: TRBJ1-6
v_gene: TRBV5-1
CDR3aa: ASSTSGGSDSPLH

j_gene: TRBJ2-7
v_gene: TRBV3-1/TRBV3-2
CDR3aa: ASSHSGQGGYEQY

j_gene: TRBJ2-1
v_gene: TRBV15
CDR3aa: ATTQPGENEQF

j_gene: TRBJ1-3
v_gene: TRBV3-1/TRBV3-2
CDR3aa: ASSQATGTGNTIY

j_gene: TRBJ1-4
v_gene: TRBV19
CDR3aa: ASSIDRRGTNEKLF

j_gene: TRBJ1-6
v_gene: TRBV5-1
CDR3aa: ASSFRQGRGNSPLH

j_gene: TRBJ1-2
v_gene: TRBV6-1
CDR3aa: ASSERMSGDYGYT

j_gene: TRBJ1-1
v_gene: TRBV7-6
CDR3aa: ASSLIQGAGEAF

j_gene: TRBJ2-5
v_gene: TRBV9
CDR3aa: ASSVLASQGETQY

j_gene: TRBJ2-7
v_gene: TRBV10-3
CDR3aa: AIRLLAGLGLYEQY

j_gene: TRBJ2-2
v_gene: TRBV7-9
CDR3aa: ASSPGGYTGELF

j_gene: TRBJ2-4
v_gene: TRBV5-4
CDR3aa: ASSSSGGVVGIQY

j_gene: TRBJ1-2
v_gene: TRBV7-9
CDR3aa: ASSAQTGNNYGYT

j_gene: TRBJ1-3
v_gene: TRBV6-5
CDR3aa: ASSQDRGGGNTIY

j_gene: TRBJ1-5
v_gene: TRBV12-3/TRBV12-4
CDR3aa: ASSFNGNQPQH

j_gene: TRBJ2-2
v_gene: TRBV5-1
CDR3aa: ASSFSLATGELF

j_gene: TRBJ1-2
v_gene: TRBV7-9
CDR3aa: ASSLSQASNYGYT